This T cell receptor beta chain was sequenced for a study of metastatic and nonmetastatic thyroid tumors. The study, taken as a whole, reports: It was reported that TCR beta diversity was significantly higher in malignant thyroid tumors than benign nodules, in blood and tumor.

In the original analysis: It was from CDR3 differences across clinicopathological groups that a distant-metastasis classifier for papillary thyroid cancer was built. TCRdb called clones again from the PCR reads with MiXCR. Clone size and V and J calls follow TCRdb, not the original study. There are over 20,000 clones in the sample; roughly a quarter occur only once, and approximately 18% lies in the top ten. Germline lookup yields CDR1 DFQATT and CDR2 SNEGSKA (reference sequence). The CDR3 contains 15 residues. Trimming cost V 3 bases and J 0 bases; bases outside gene matches: 8. Treatment of any kind had been given to no patient before thyroid surgery. In this sample, this clone turned up many times. What it binds is unknown. This may be a read error: a much more frequent sequence differs by one nucleotide. The conserved final phenylalanine or tryptophan is absent from the CDR3, which likely points to a read error.

This chain joins TRBV20-1 and TRBJ2-7, with 7 bases that match TRBD1. The sample was blood. This sequence originates from a female donor with papillary thyroid cancer or a benign thyroid nodule (not recorded which). Some clones in this sample may be carry-over from other donors' samples. This CDR3 reads CSASTPTGLSYEQYL. The CDR3 bases are TGCAGTGCTAGTACTCCGACAGGGCTCTCCTACGAGCAGTACCTC.